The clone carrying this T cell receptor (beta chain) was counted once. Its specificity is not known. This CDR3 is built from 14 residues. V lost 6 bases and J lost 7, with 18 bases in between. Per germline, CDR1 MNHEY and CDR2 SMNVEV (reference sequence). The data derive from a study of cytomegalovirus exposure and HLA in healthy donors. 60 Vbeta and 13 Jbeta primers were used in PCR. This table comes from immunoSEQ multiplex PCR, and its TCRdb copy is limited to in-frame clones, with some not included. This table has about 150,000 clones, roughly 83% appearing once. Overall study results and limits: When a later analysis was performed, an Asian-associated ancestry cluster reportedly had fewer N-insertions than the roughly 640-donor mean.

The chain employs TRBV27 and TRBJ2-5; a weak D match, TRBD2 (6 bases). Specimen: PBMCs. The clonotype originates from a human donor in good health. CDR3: CASSNWGLRGTQYF. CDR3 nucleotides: TGTGCCAGCAGCAATTGGGGACTCCGGGGGACCCAGTACTTC.